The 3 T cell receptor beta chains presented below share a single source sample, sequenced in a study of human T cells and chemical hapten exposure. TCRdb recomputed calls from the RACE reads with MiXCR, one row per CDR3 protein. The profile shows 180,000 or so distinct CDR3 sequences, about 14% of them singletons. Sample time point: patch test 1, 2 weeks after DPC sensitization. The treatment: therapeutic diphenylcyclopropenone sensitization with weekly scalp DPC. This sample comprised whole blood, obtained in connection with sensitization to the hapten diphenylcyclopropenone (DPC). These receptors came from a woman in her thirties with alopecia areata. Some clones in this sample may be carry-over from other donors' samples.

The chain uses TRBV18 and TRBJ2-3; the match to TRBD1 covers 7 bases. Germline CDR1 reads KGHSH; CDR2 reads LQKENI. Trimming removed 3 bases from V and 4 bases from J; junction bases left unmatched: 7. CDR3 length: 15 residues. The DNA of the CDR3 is TGTGCCAGCTCACCGGCGGCGCAGGGGGCAGATACGCAGTATTTT. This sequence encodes CASSPAAQGADTQYF.

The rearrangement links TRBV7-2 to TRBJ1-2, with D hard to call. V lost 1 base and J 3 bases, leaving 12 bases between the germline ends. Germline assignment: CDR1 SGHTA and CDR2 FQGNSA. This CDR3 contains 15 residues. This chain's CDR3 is CASSLGATHDYGYTF. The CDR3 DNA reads TGTGCCAGCAGCTTAGGGGCCACCCATGACTATGGCTACACCTTC.

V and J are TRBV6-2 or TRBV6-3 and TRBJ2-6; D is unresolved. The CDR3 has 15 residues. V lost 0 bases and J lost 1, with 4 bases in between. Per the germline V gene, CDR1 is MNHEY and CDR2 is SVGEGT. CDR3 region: CASSYSRSGANVLTF. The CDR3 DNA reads TGTGCCAGCAGTTACTCGCGATCTGGGGCCAACGTCCTGACTTTC.